This T cell receptor beta chain derives from a study of blood T cells in healthy people across ages. V dropped 7 bases and J dropped 4; count of bases not matched to a gene: 8. The germline V gene encodes CDR1 SNHLY and CDR2 FYNNEI. This CDR3 is 16 amino acids long. The second PCR ran roughly 6 to 11 cycles with a sample-barcoded 5' primer and J-beta primers. TCRdb called the 5' RACE reads again in MiXCR, with one record for every CDR3 protein. This table has roughly 800,000 distinct CDR3 sequences, around a quarter appearing once. In its sample, this clonotype was seen once. This sample also appeared in a second study, on T cells of mothers and their children.

The sequencing input was blood. The sequence was collected from a boy younger than 18 in good health. J is TRBJ2-5 and V is TRBV2; 14 nucleotides align to TRBD2. The CDR3 DNA reads TGTGCCAGCACCTCAGGACTAGCGGGGGGCTCAGAGACCCAGTACTTC. Its translation is CASTSGLAGGSETQYF.